Listed below are T cell receptor beta chains from one sample, sequenced in a study of cytotoxic CD8 clonotypes in ibrutinib-treated CLL. This table comes from immunoSEQ multiplex PCR, and its TCRdb copy is limited to in-frame clones, with some not included. The sample shows 40,000 to 55,000 clones, roughly 83% of them seen only once. Sequencing was performed on PBMCs, taken after 24 months of ibrutinib treatment. The receptor set was obtained from a human donor with chronic lymphocytic leukemia. Each CDR3 is given with its conserved first and last residue. D genes are given only for firm matches. Clone size is stated in some rows and not others, as once, few, many or a class when expanded.

J,V,D,size,CDR3,DNA
TRBJ2-7,TRBV2,TRBD2,NA,CASKVLAWEQYF,TGTGCCAGCAAAGTACTAGCGTGGGAGCAGTACTTC
TRBJ1-2,TRBV7-9,NA,NA,CASSLDTYGYTF,TGTGCCAGCAGCTTAGACACCTATGGCTACACCTTC
TRBJ2-1,TRBV7-2,TRBD1,NA,CASSLWRTGGHNEQFF,TGTGCCAGCAGCTTATGGAGGACAGGGGGACACAATGAGCAGTTCTTC
TRBJ1-1,TRBV28,NA,NA,CASTGFQAFF,TGTGCCAGCACGGGATTCCAAGCTTTCTTT
TRBJ1-4,TRBV7-9,NA,NA,CASSFDLQGGEKLFF,TGTGCCAGCAGCTTTGACTTACAGGGTGGTGAAAAACTGTTTTTT
TRBJ2-7,TRBV5-6,NA,few,CASSLRRNYEQYF,TGTGCCAGCAGCTTGAGGCGGAACTACGAGCAGTACTTC
TRBJ1-5,TRBV6-5,NA,NA,CASSYSAGLREPQHF,TGTGCCAGCAGTTACTCGGCAGGGCTGAGGGAGCCCCAGCATTTT
TRBJ2-7,TRBV5-4,NA,NA,CASSLDSSHEQYF,TGTGCCAGCAGCTTGGATTCTAGTCACGAGCAGTACTTC
TRBJ1-5,TRBV19,TRBD1,NA,CASSHRQGGSRSNQPQHF,TGTGCCAGTAGTCACCGACAGGGTGGGAGTCGGAGCAATCAGCCCCAGCATTTT
TRBJ2-2,TRBV19,TRBD2,NA,CASSTRAGVRTGELFF,TGTGCCAGTAGTACGAGAGCGGGAGTAAGGACCGGGGAGCTGTTTTTT
TRBJ1-6,TRBV7-9,NA,NA,CASSLGGENSPLHF,TGTGCCAGCAGCTTAGGGGGCGAAAATTCACCCCTCCACTTT
TRBJ2-1,TRBV7-2,TRBD2,few,CACKRERWAEQFF,TGTGCCTGTAAGCGGGAGAGGTGGGCTGAGCAGTTCTTC
TRBJ2-1,TRBV5-1,NA,NA,CASSFDSRNNEQFF,TGCGCCAGCAGCTTTGACTCCAGAAACAATGAGCAGTTCTTC
TRBJ1-4,TRBV7-8,NA,few,CASSLGRGLVRKLFF,TGTGCCAGCAGCCTAGGACGAGGCCTAGTGAGAAAACTGTTTTTT
TRBJ2-1,TRBV5-1,NA,NA,CASSLAELSSYNEQFF,TGCGCCAGCAGCTTGGCGGAGCTGAGCTCCTACAATGAGCAGTTCTTC
TRBJ2-3,TRBV5-1,NA,NA,CASSLGLVTDTQYF,TGCGCCAGCAGCTTGGGACTAGTAACAGATACGCAGTATTTT
TRBJ2-5,TRBV28,TRBD1,NA,CASTTDRVVGTQYF,TGTGCCAGCACCACGGACAGGGTGGTCGGGACCCAGTACTTC
TRBJ1-2,TRBV7-2,NA,NA,CASSLGGKVGRNGYTF,TGTGCCAGCAGCTTAGGGGGGAAGGTTGGGAGAAACGGCTACACCTTC
TRBJ2-5,TRBV29-1,NA,NA,CSVMPGGGAQETQYF,TGCAGCGTGATGCCGGGTGGAGGGGCCCAAGAGACCCAGTACTTC
TRBJ1-2,TRBV9,NA,once,CASSSGLANYGYTF,TGTGCCAGCAGCTCGGGATTAGCTAACTATGGCTACACCTTC
TRBJ2-1,TRBV5-1,NA,NA,CASSPLAIWSYNEQFF,TGCGCCAGCAGCCCCCTTGCCATCTGGTCCTACAATGAGCAGTTCTTC
TRBJ2-3,TRBV18,NA,NA,CASRPSGRTDTQYF,TGTGCCAGTCGTCCCTCCGGCCGCACAGATACGCAGTATTTT
TRBJ2-7,TRBV29-1,TRBD2,NA,CSVTSGESSYEQYF,TGCAGCGTTACTAGCGGGGAAAGCTCCTACGAGCAGTACTTC
TRBJ2-5,TRBV5-4,NA,NA,CASSEAQRQETQYF,TGTGCCAGCAGCGAAGCCCAGAGACAAGAGACCCAGTACTTC
TRBJ2-3,TRBV6-6,NA,once,CASSTDFTDTQYF,TGTGCCAGCAGTACGGACTTCACAGATACGCAGTATTTT
TRBJ2-7,TRBV5-8,NA,NA,CASSLGGGVYEQYF,TGTGCCAGCAGCCTGGGAGGGGGCGTTTACGAGCAGTACTTC
TRBJ1-3,TRBV19,TRBD1,NA,CASSKGASSGNTIYF,TGTGCCAGTAGTAAGGGGGCCTCGTCAGGAAACACCATATATTTT
TRBJ2-7,TRBV19,NA,NA,CASSIDIHRSYEQYF,TGTGCCAGTAGTATTGACATTCACCGCTCCTACGAGCAGTACTTC
TRBJ2-3,TRBV5-8,NA,NA,CASSLVQRDTDTQYF,TGTGCCAGCAGCTTGGTCCAGCGAGACACAGATACGCAGTATTTT